Following are 5 T cell receptor beta chains from one sample sequenced in a study of T cell responses to AZD1222 COVID-19 vaccine. Clones were read by immunoSEQ multiplex PCR, and TCRdb kept only the in-frame ones, dropping some. Of 110,000 to 150,000 clones listed, 80% to 90% are singletons. The sequences come from peripheral blood, collected on day 0 of AZD1222 vaccination. The receptors stem from an adult in good health.

In DNA, the CDR3 is TGTGCCAGCCACCAAGGTTCTCAGAACTATGGCTACACCTTC. Translating gives CASHQGSQNYGYTF. The chain carries TRBV18 and TRBJ1-2; unclear D gene. The length of the CDR3 is 14 residues. V dropped 8 bases and J dropped 2 bases, with 15 bases sitting between them. The germline gives CDR1 KGHSH, CDR2 LQKENI.

The J gene is TRBJ1-1, the V gene TRBV5-4, with D maybe TRBD1 (5 bases). V was clipped by 4 bases and J by 4 bases, with 20 bases between them. The CDR3 runs 16 residues. Germline V lookup: CDR1 SGHNT, CDR2 YYREEE (reference sequence). CDR3 loop: CASSPQAKYHGTEAFF. In nucleotides, the CDR3 is TGTGCCAGCAGCCCACAGGCCAAATATCATGGCACTGAAGCTTTCTTT.

The chain employs TRBV14 and TRBJ1-2; D is perhaps TRBD1 (5 bases). Germline V lookup: CDR1 SGHDN, CDR2 FVKESK. The CDR3 runs to 11 residues. V lost 0 bases and J lost 14, with 10 bases in between. CDR3: CASSQDGRQTF. The CDR3 DNA reads TGTGCCAGCAGCCAAGATGGTCGACAGACCTTC.

The chain is built from TRBV5-6 and TRBJ1-6; no firm D call. The CDR3 is 14 residues long. The V gene lost 6 bases and the J gene lost 5 bases, with 12 bases spanning the gap. Germline CDR1 SGHDT, CDR2 YYEEEE. The CDR3 coding sequence is TGTGCCAGCACTCCGGGGTTCAATAATTCACCCCTCCACTTT. The encoded protein is CASTPGFNNSPLHF.

The chain employs TRBV15 and TRBJ1-4; 7 bases map to TRBD1. This CDR3 is 14 amino acids long. Germline loops: CDR1 LNHNV, CDR2 YYDKDF (reference sequence). With 6 bases clipped from V and 8 bases from J, the junction kept 9 bases outside the gene matches. This CDR3 is CATSQGQDLEKLFF. The CDR3 coding sequence is TGTGCCACCAGTCAAGGACAGGACCTGGAAAAACTGTTTTTT.